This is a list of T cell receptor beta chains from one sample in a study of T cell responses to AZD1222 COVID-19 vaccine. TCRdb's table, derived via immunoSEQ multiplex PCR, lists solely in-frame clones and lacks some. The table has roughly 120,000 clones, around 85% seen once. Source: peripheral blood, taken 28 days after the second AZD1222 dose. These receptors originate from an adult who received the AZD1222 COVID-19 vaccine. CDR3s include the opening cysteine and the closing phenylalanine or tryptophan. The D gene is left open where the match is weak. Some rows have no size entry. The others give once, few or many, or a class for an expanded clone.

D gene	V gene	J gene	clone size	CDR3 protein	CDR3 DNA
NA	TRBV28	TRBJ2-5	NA	CASSFRRTPRTQYF	TGTGCCAGCAGTTTTCGTCGGACGCCTAGAACCCAGTACTTC
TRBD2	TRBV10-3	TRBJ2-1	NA	CAISGGGPWEQFF	TGTGCCATCAGCGGGGGGGGGCCATGGGAGCAGTTCTTC
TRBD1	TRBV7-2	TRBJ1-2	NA	CASSSGTGRYGYTF	TGTGCCAGCAGCTCTGGGACAGGGAGGTATGGCTACACCTTC
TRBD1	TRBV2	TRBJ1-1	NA	CASSDSGTGGSEAFF	TGTGCCAGCAGTGATTCTGGGACAGGGGGTTCTGAAGCTTTCTTT
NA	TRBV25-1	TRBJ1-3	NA	CASSDQTNSGNTIYF	TGTGCCAGCAGTGACCAGACGAACTCTGGAAACACCATATATTTT
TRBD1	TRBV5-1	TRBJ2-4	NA	CASSSTGGADIQYF	TGCGCCAGCAGCTCTACAGGGGGCGCGGACATTCAGTACTTC
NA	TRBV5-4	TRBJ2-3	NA	CASSLLRDTDTQYF	TGTGCCAGCAGCTTGTTAAGGGACACAGATACGCAGTATTTT
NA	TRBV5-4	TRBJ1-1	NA	CASSLEAVNTEAFF	TGTGCCAGCAGCTTGGAAGCAGTGAACACTGAAGCTTTCTTT
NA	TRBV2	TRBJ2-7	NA	CASRETGSSTEQYF	TGTGCCAGCAGGGAGACAGGCTCATCCACCGAGCAGTACTTC
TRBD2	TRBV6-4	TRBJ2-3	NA	CASSDSTTTSGGADTQYF	TGTGCCAGCAGTGACTCTACTACGACTAGCGGGGGTGCAGATACGCAGTATTTT
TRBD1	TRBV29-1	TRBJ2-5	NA	CSTRDRGKTYQETQYF	TGCAGCACGCGGGACAGGGGCAAAACCTATCAAGAGACCCAGTACTTC
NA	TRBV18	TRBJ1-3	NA	CASSPEMAGEDTIYF	TGTGCCAGCTCACCAGAGATGGCCGGAGAGGACACCATATATTTT
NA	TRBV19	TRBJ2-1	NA	CASSSMARANEQFF	TGTGCCAGTAGCTCGATGGCTAGGGCCAATGAGCAGTTCTTC
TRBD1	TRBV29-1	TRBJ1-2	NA	CSGGQGSGYTF	TGCAGCGGCGGACAGGGCTCTGGCTACACCTTC
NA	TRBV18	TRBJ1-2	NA	CASSPVGLYGYTF	TGTGCCAGCTCACCAGTAGGGCTCTATGGCTACACCTTC
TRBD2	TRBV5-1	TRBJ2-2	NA	CASSLVSGDTGELFF	TGCGCCAGCAGCTTGGTTAGCGGGGACACCGGGGAGCTGTTTTTT
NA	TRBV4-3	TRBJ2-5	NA	CASSLNPQGTDGETQYF	TGCGCCAGCAGCCTCAACCCCCAAGGAACCGATGGGGAGACCCAGTACTTC
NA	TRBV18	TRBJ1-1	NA	CASSGRTGNTEAFF	TGTGCCAGCTCAGGCCGGACGGGGAACACTGAAGCTTTCTTT
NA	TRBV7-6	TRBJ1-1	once	CASSLELGGKYTEAFF	TGTGCCAGCAGCTTAGAGTTGGGGGGAAAGTACACTGAAGCTTTCTTT
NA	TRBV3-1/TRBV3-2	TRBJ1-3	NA	CASSQGSVSGNTIYF	TGTGCCAGCAGCCAAGGTTCGGTCTCTGGAAACACCATATATTTT
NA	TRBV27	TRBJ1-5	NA	CASMSGRSNQPQHF	TGTGCCAGCATGTCGGGGAGAAGCAATCAGCCCCAGCATTTT
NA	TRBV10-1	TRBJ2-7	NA	CASSESRTASYEQYF	TGCGCCAGCAGTGAGTCTCGGACAGCCTCCTACGAGCAGTACTTC
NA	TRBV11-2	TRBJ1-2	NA	CASSRDGTYGYTF	TGTGCCAGCAGCCGGGACGGAACTTATGGCTACACCTTC
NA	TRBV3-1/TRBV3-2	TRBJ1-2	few	CASSLKGLFKATYGYTF	TGTGCCAGCAGCCTCAAAGGCCTATTTAAAGCGACCTATGGCTACACCTTC
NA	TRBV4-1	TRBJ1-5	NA	CASKPGWSEDQPQHF	TGCGCCAGCAAGCCGGGGTGGTCAGAGGATCAGCCCCAGCATTTT
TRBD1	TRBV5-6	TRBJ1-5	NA	CASSPGTGGFPQHF	TGTGCCAGCAGCCCGGGGACAGGGGGCTTCCCTCAGCATTTT
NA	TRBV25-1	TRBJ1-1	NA	CASSEYRTGTEAFF	TGTGCCAGCAGTGAATATCGAACCGGCACTGAAGCTTTCTTT
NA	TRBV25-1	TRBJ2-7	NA	CASSEIGLPAGEQYF	TGTGCCAGCAGTGAAATAGGCCTCCCGGCTGGCGAGCAGTACTTC
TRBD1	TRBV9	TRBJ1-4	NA	CASSVEGARKKLFF	TGTGCCAGCAGCGTAGAGGGGGCGCGGAAAAAACTGTTTTTT
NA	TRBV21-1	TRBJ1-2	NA	CASSLPRDSRNYGYTF	TGTGCCAGCAGTTTGCCCCGGGACTCACGTAACTATGGCTACACCTTC
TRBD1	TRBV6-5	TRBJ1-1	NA	CASSYRAGGRPEAFF	TGTGCCAGCAGTTATAGGGCAGGGGGCCGACCCGAAGCTTTCTTT
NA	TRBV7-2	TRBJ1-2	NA	CASSLVLDSYGYTF	TGTGCCAGCAGCTTAGTTTTAGACAGCTATGGCTACACCTTC
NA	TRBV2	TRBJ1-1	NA	CASSEVPIGEAFF	TGTGCCAGCAGTGAGGTCCCTATAGGGGAAGCTTTCTTT
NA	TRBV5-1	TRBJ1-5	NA	CASSRGSNQPQHF	TGCGCCAGCAGCAGAGGTAGCAATCAGCCCCAGCATTTT
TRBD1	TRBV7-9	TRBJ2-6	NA	CASSFGTAGANVLTF	TGTGCCAGCAGCTTCGGGACAGCTGGGGCCAACGTCCTGACTTTC
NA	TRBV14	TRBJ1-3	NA	CASSPVGNTIYF	TGTGCCAGCAGTCCTGTCGGAAACACCATATATTTT
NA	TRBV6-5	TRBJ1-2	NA	CASSYSEGIGYTF	TGTGCCAGCAGTTACTCAGAGGGAATCGGCTACACCTTC
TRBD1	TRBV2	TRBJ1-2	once	CASGQGQYGYTF	TGTGCCAGCGGACAGGGGCAATATGGCTACACCTTC
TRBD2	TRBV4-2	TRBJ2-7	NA	CASSQDFFGGGIYEQYF	TGTGCCAGCAGCCAAGACTTTTTCGGCGGGGGGATCTACGAGCAGTACTTC
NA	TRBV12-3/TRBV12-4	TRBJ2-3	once	CASSWGTDTQYF	TGTGCCAGCAGTTGGGGCACAGATACGCAGTATTTT
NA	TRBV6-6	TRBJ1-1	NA	CASRQGWSTEAFF	TGTGCCAGCAGACAGGGCTGGAGCACTGAAGCTTTCTTT
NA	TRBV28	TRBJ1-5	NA	CASVWGQGNQPQHF	TGTGCCAGCGTTTGGGGACAAGGTAATCAGCCCCAGCATTTT
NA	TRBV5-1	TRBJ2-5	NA	CASSLDRQTQYF	TGCGCCAGCAGCTTGGACAGGCAGACCCAGTACTTC
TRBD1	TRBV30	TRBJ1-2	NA	CAWSWDRGKENYGYTF	TGTGCCTGGAGTTGGGACAGGGGGAAAGAAAACTATGGCTACACCTTC
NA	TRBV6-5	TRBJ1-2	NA	CASSYGRSYSYGYTF	TGTGCCAGCAGCTACGGCCGTTCTTATAGCTATGGCTACACCTTC
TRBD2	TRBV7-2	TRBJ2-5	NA	CASSLSGGTPAQYF	TGTGCCAGCAGCTTAAGCGGGGGCACACCTGCCCAGTACTTC
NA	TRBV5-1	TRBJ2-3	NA	CASSIAADTQYF	TGCGCCAGCAGCATCGCTGCAGATACGCAGTATTTT
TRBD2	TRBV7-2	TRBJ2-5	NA	CASSLNPTSGNQETQYF	TGTGCCAGCAGCTTAAACCCGACTAGCGGGAACCAAGAGACCCAGTACTTC
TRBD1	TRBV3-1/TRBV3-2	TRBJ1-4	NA	CASRKRTGEEKLFF	TGTGCCAGCAGAAAGAGGACAGGGGAAGAAAAACTGTTTTTT
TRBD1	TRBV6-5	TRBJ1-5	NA	CASNSGGEGQPQHF	TGTGCCAGCAATTCAGGGGGCGAGGGACAGCCCCAGCATTTT